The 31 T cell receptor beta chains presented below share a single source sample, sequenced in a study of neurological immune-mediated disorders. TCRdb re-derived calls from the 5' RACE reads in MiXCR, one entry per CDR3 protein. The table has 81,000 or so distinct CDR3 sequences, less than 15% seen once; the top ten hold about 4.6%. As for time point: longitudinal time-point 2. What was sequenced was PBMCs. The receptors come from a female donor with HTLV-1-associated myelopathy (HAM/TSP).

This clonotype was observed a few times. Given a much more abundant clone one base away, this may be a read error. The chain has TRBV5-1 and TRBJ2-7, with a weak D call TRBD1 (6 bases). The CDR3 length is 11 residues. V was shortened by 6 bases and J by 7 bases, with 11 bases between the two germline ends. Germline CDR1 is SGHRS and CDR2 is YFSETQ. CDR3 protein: CASNFDREQYF. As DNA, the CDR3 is TGCGCCAGCAACTTCGACAGGGAGCAGTACTTC.

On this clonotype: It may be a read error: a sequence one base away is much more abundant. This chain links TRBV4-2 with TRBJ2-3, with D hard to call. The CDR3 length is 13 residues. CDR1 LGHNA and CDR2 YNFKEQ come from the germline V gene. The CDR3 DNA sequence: TGTGCCAGCAACCAAGATCAGACAGATACGCAGTATTTT. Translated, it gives CASNQDQTDTQYF.

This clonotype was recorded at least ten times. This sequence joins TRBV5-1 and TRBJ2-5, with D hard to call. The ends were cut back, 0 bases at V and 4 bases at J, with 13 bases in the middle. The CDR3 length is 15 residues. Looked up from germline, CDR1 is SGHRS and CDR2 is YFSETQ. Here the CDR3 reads CASSLAGQLRETQYF. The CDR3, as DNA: TGCGCCAGCAGCTTGGCCGGTCAGCTCAGAGAGACCCAGTACTTC.

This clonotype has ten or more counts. The CDR3 region has the DNA TGTGCCAGCAGCTTAGTTTTCCTCTCTGGGGCCAACGTCCTGACTTTC. This encodes CASSLVFLSGANVLTF. This rearrangement joins TRBV7-2 to TRBJ2-6; unclear D gene. The CDR3 runs to 16 residues. The V and J ends lost 1 base and 0 bases respectively, with 7 bases between them. Germline V gene data show CDR1 as SGHTA and CDR2 as FQGNSA. The full variable domain, its missing parts supplied by reference TRBV7-2 and TRBJ2-6, is GAGVSQSPSNKVTEKGKDVELRCDPISGHTALYWYRQSLGQGLEFLIYFQGNSAPDKSGLPSDRFSAERTGGSVSTLTIQRTQQEDSAVYLCASSLVFLSGANVLTFGAGSRLTVL.

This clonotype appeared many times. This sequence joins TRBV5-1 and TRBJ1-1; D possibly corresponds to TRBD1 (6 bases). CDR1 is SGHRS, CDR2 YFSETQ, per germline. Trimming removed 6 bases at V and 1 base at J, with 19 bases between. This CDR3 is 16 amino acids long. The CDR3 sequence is CASNQIPSTGNTEAFF. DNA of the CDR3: TGCGCCAGCAACCAAATCCCCTCGACAGGGAACACTGAAGCTTTCTTT. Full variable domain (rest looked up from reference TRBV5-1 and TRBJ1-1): KAGVTQTPRYLIKTRGQQVTLSCSPISGHRSVSWYQQTPGQGLQFLFEYFSETQRNKGNFPGRFSGRQFSNSRSEMNVSTLELGDSALYLCASNQIPSTGNTEAFFGQGTRLTVV.

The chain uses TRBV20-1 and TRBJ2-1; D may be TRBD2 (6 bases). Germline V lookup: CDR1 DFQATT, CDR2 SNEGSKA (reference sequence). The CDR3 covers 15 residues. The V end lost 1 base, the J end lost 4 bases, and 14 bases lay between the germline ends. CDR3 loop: CSARGKLGGYNEQFF. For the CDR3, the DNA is TGCAGTGCTAGAGGGAAGCTGGGGGGTTACAATGAGCAGTTCTTC.

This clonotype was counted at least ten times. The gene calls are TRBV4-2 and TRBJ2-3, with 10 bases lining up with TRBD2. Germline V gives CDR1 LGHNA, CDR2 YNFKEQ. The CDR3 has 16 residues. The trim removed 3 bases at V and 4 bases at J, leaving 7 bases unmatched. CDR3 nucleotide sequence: TGTGCCAGCAGCCAGGATAGCGGGGGGTCTTCAGATACGCAGTATTTT. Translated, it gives CASSQDSGGSSDTQYF.

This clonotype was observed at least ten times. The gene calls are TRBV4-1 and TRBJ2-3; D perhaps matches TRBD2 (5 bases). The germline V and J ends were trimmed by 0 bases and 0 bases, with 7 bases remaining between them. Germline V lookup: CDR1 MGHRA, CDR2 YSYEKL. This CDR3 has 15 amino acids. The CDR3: CASSQDPGSTDTQYF. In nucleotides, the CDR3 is TGCGCCAGCAGCCAAGATCCGGGGAGCACAGATACGCAGTATTTT.

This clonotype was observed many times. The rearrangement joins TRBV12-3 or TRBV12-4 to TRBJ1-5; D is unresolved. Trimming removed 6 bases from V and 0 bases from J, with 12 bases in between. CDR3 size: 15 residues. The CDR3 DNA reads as TGTGCCAGCAGGACGTCGGAGTATAGCAATCAGCCCCAGCATTTT. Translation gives CASRTSEYSNQPQHF.

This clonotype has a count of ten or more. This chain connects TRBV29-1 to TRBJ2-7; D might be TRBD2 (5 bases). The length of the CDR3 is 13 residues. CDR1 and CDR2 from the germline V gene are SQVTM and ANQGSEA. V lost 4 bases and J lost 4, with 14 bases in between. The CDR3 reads CSVGATPGYEQYF. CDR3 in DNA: TGCAGCGTTGGGGCAACCCCGGGGTACGAGCAGTACTTC.

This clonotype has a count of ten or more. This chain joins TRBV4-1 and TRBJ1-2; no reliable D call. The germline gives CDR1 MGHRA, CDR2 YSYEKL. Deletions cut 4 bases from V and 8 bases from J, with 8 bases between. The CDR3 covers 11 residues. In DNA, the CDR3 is TGCGCCAGCAGCCGGATGGGCGGCTACACCTTC. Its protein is CASSRMGGYTF.

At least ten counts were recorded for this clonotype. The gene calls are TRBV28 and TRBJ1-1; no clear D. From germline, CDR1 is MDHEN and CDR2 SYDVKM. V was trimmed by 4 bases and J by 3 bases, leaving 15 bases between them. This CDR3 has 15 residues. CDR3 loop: CASSSTREGDTEAFF. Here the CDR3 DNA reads TGTGCCAGCAGTTCGACCCGGGAGGGAGACACTGAAGCTTTCTTT. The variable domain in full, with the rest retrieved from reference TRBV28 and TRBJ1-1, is DVKVTQSSRYLVKRTGEKVFLECVQDMDHENMFWYRQDPGLGLRLIYFSYDVKMKEKGDIPEGYSVSREKKERFSLILESASTNQTSMYLCASSSTREGDTEAFFGQGTRLTVV.

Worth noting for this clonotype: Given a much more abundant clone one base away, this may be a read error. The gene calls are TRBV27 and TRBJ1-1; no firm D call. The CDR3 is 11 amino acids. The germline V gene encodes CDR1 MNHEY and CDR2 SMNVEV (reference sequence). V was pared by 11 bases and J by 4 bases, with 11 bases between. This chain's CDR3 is CAGNTCTEAFF. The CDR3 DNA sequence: TGTGCCGGCAATACGTGCACTGAAGCTTTCTTT.

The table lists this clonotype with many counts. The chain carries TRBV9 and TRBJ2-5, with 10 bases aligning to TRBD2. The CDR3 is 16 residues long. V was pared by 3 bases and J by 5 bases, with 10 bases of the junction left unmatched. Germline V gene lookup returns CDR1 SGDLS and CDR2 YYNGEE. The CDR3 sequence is CASSARASGGRETQYF. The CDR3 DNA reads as TGTGCCAGCAGCGCGCGGGCTAGCGGGGGAAGGGAGACCCAGTACTTC.

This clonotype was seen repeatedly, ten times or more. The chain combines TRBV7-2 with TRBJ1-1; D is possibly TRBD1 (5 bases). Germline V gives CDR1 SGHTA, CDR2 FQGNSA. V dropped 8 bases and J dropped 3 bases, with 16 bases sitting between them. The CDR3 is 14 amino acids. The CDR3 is CASSPPGGYTEAFF. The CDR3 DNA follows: TGTGCCAGCTCCCCGCCTGGGGGGTACACTGAAGCTTTCTTT.

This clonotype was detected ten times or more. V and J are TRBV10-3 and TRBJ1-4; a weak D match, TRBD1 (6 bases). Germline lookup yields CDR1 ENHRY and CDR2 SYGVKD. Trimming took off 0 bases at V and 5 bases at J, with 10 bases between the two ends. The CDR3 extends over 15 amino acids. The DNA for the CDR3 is TGTGCCATCAGTGAGTCGAGGCAGGGGAATGAAAAACTGTTTTTT. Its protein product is CAISESRQGNEKLFF.

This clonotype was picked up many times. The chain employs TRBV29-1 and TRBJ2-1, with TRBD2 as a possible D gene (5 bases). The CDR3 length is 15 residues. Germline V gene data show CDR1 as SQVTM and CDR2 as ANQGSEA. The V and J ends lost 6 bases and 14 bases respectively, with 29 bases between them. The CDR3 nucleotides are TGCAGCGTCACCGGCTCGGGCAGCGGACGGCCGGAGGAGTTCTTC. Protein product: CSVTGSGSGRPEEFF.

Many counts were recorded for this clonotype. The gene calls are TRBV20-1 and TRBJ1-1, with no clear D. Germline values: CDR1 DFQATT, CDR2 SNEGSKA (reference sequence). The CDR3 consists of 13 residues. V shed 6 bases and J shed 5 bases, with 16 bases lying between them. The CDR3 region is CSAIRRTLTEAFF. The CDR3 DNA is TGCAGTGCAATAAGAAGGACTTTGACTGAAGCTTTCTTT.

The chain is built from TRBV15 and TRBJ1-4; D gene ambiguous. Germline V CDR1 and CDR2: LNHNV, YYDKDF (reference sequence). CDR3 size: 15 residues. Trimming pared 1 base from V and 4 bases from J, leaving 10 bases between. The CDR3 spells CATSRGQANNEKLFF. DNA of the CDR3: TGTGCCACCAGCAGAGGCCAGGCAAATAATGAAAAACTGTTTTTT.

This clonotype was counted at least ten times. Here the CDR3 reads CASSQVGGGSYNEQFF. The CDR3 DNA follows: TGCGCCAGCAGCCAAGTGGGCGGGGGGTCCTACAATGAGCAGTTCTTC. The rearrangement uses TRBV4-1 and TRBJ2-1, with 8 bases lining up with TRBD2. Unmatched junction bases numbered 3, after V lost 1 base and J lost 1 base. This CDR3 comprises 16 residues. Germline V CDR1 and CDR2: MGHRA, YSYEKL.

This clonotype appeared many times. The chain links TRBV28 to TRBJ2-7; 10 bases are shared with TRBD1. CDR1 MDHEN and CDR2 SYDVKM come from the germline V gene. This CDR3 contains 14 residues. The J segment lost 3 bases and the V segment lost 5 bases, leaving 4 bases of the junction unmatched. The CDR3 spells CASSPGQGGYEQYF. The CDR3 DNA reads TGTGCCAGCAGTCCCGGACAGGGGGGCTACGAGCAGTACTTC.

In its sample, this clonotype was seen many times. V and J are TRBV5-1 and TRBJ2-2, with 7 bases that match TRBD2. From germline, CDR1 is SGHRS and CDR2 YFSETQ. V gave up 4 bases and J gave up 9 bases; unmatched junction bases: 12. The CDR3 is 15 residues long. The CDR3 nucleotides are TGCGCCAGCAGCCCCAGGACTAGTTCGGACCGGGAGCTGTTTTTT. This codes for CASSPRTSSDRELFF.

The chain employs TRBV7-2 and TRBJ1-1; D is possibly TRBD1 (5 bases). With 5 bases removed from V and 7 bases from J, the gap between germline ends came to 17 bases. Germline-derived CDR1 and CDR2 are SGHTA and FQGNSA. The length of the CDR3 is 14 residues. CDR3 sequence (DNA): TGTGCCAGCAGCCCATGGGGGGGAAAGGTTGAAGCTTTCTTT. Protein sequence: CASSPWGGKVEAFF.

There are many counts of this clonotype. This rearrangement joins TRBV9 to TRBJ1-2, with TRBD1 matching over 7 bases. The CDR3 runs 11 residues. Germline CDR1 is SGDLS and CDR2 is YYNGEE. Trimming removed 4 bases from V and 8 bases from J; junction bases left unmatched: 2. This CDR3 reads CASSLRGGYTF. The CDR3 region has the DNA TGTGCCAGCAGCCTCAGGGGGGGCTACACCTTC.

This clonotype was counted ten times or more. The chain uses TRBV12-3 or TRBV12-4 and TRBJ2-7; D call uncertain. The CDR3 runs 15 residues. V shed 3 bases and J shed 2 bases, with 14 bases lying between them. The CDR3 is CASSFLRAKTYEQYF. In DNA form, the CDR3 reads TGTGCCAGCAGTTTCTTACGGGCCAAAACCTACGAGCAGTACTTC.

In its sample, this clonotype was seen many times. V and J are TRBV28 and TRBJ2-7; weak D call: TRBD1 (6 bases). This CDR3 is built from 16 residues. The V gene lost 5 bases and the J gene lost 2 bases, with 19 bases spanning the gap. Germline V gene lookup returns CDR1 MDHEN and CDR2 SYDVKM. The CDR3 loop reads CASSPPSKQGTYEQYF. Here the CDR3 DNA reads TGTGCCAGCAGTCCCCCCTCCAAACAGGGAACCTACGAGCAGTACTTC. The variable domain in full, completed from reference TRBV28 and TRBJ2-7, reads DVKVTQSSRYLVKRTGEKVFLECVQDMDHENMFWYRQDPGLGLRLIYFSYDVKMKEKGDIPEGYSVSREKKERFSLILESASTNQTSMYLCASSPPSKQGTYEQYFGPGTRLTVT.

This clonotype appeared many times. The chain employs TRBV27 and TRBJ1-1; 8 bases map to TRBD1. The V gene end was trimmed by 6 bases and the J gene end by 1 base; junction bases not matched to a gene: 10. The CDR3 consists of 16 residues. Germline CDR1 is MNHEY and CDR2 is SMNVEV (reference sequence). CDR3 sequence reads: CASRPIGQGKNTEAFF. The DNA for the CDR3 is TGTGCCAGCAGACCAATAGGACAGGGAAAGAACACTGAAGCTTTCTTT.

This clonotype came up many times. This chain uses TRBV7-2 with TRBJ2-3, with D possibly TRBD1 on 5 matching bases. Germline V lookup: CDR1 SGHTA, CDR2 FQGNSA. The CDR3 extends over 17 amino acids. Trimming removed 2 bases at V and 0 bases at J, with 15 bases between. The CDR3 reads CASSLWVDTSSTDTQYF. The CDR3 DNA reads TGTGCCAGCAGCTTATGGGTGGACACCTCTAGCACAGATACGCAGTATTTT. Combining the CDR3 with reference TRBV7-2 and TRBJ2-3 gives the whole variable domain GAGVSQSPSNKVTEKGKDVELRCDPISGHTALYWYRQSLGQGLEFLIYFQGNSAPDKSGLPSDRFSAERTGGSVSTLTIQRTQQEDSAVYLCASSLWVDTSSTDTQYFGPGTRLTVL.

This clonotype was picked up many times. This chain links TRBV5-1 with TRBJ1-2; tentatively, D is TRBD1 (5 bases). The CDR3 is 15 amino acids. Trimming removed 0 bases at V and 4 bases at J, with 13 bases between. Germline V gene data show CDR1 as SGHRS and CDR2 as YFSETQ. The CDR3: CASSLEGRQSYGYTF. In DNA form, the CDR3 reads TGCGCCAGCAGCTTGGAGGGACGGCAGTCCTATGGCTACACCTTC.

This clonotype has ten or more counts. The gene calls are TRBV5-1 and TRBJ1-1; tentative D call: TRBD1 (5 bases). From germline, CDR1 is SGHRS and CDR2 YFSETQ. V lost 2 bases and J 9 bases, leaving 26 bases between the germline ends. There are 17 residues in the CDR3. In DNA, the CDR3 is TGCGCCAGCAGCTTAAGGCAGGGTGGCGTCAAGAGTACGAAAGCTTTCTTT. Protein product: CASSLRQGGVKSTKAFF.

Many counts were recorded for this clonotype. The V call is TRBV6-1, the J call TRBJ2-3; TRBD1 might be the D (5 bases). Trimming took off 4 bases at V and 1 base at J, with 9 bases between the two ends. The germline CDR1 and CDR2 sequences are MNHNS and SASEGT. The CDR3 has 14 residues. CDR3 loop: CASSARGRTDTQYF. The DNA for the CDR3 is TGTGCCAGCAGTGCAAGGGGTCGCACAGATACGCAGTATTTT.